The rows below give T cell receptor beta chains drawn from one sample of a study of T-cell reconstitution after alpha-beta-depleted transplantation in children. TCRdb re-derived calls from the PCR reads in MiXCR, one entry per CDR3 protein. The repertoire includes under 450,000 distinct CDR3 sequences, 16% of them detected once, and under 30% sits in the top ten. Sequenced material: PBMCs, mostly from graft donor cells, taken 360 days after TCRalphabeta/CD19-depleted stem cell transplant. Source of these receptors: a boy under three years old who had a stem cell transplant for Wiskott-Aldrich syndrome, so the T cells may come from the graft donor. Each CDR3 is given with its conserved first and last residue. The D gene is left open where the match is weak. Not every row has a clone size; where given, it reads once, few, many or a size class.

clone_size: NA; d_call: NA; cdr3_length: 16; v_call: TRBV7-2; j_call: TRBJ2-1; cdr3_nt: TGTGCGTCCGGAGGCAGGTTCGAGGGCCAGTACAATGAGCAGTTCTTC; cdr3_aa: CASGGRFEGQYNEQFF
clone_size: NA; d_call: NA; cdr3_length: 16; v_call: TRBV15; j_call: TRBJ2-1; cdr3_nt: TGTGCCACCAGCAGAGTCTGGGGAAGCTCCTACAATGAGCAGTTCTTC; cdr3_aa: CATSRVWGSSYNEQFF
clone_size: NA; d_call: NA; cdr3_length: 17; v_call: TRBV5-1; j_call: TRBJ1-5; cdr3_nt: TGCGCCAGCAGCTTGGCTCCCCTCGGAGGGGTGACTCAGCCCCAGCATTTT; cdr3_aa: CASSLAPLGGVTQPQHF
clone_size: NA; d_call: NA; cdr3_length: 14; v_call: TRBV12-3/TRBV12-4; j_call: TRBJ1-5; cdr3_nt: TGTGCCAGCAGTTTGCTGGGATACAATCAGCCCCAGCATTTT; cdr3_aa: CASSLLGYNQPQHF
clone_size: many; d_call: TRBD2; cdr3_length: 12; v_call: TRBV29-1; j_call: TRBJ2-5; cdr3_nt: TGCAGCGTAGGACTAGCCGTCGAGACCCAGTACTTC; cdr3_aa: CSVGLAVETQYF
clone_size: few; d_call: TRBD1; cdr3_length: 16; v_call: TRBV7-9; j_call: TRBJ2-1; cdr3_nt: TGTGCCAGCAGCCTCTTGATTGGACAGGGTTTCAATGAGCAGTTCTTC; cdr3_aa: CASSLLIGQGFNEQFF
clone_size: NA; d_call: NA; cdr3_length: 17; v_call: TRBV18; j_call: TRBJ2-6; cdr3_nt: TGTGCCAGCTCACCACGGGGGGACCTTTCAAGGGCCAACGTCCTGACTTTC; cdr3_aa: CASSPRGDLSRANVLTF
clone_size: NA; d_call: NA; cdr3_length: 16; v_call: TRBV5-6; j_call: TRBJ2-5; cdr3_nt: TGTGCCAGCAGCTTAGGGTCCAGTCCCCTCCAAGAGACCCAGTACTTC; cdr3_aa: CASSLGSSPLQETQYF
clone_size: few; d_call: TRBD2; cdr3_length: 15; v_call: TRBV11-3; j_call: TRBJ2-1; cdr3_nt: TGTGCCAGCAGCTTCGGTAGCGGGGGCTACAATGAGCAGTTCTTC; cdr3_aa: CASSFGSGGYNEQFF
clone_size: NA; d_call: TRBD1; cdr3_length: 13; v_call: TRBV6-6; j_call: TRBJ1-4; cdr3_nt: TGTGCCAGCATCCCAATACAGGGGGAAAAACTGTTTTTT; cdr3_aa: CASIPIQGEKLFF
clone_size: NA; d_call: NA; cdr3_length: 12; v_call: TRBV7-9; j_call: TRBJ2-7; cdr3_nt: TGTGCCAGCAGCAGGAGGGGGGAAGAGCAGTACTTC; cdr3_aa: CASSRRGEEQYF
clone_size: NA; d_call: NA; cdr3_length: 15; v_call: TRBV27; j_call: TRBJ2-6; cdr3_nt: TGTGCCAGCAGTTTAGTCAGCTCTGGGGCCAACGTCCTGACTTTC; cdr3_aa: CASSLVSSGANVLTF
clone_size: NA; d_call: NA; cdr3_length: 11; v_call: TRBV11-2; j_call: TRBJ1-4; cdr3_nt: TGTGCCAGCAGCTTAGAAGGGAAACTGTTTTTT; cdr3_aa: CASSLEGKLFF
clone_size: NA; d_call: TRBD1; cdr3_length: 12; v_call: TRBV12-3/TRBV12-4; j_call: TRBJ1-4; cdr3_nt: TGTGCCAGCAGCTACAGGGGTGAAAAACTGTTTTTT; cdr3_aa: CASSYRGEKLFF
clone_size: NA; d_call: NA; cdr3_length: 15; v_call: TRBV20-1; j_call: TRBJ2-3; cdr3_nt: TGCAGTGCCGGGGCAGGCGGTGTGGGCACAGATACGCAGTATTTT; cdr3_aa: CSAGAGGVGTDTQYF
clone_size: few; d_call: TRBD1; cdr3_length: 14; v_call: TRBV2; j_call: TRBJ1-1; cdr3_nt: TGTGCCAGCATCCAGACAGGGGGTAACACTGAAGCTTTCTTT; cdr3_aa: CASIQTGGNTEAFF
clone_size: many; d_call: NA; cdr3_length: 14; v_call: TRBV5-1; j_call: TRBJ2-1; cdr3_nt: TGCGCCAGCAGACTGGGGGGGCGATACAATGAGCAGTTCTTC; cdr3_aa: CASRLGGRYNEQFF
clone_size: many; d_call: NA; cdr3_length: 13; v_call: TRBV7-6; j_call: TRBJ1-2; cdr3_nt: TGTGCCAGCACCTCACTCGGGGGTTGGGGCTACACCTTC; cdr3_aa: CASTSLGGWGYTF
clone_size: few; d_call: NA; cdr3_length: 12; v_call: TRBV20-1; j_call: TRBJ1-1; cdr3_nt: TGCAGTGCGCTGACAGTTAACACTGAAGCTTTCTTT; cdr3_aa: CSALTVNTEAFF
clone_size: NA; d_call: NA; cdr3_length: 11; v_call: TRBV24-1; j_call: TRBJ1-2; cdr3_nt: TGTGCCACCAGTGGGGCAGTTGGCTACACCTTC; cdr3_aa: CATSGAVGYTF
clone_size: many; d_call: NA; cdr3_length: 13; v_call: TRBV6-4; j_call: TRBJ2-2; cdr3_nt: TGTGCCAGCAGTGACTCAGCTAACGGGGAGCTGTTTTTT; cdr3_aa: CASSDSANGELFF
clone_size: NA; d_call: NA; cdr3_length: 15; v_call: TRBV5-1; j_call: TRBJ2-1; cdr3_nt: TGCGCCAGCAGCTTGCCGGGGGTCCTTGGTGGGAAGCAGTTCTTC; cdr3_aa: CASSLPGVLGGKQFF
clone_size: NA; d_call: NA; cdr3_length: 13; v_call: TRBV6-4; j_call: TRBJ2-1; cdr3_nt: TGTGCCAGCAGTGGCGGGCCTCTCGGTGAGCAGTTCTTC; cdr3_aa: CASSGGPLGEQFF
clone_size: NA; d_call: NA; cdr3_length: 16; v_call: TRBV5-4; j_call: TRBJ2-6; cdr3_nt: TGTGCCAGCAGCTTGGTTCGGCAGGCTGGGGCCAACGTCCTGACTTTC; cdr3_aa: CASSLVRQAGANVLTF
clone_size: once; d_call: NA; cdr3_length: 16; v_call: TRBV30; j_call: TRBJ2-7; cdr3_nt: TGTGCCTGGTGGCCCCCGACAGGCGTGAGCTCCTACGAGCAGTACTTC; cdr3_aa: CAWWPPTGVSSYEQYF
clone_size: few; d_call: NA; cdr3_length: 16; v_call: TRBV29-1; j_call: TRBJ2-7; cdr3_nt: TGCAGCGTTGAAGATGCCGCCACGGCGAGGGGCGGCGAGCAGTACTTC; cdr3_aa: CSVEDAATARGGEQYF
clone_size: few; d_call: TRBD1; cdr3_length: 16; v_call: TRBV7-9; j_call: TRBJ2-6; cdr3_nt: TGTGCCAGCAGCCCGGACAGGGGTCCTGGGGCCAACGTCCTGACTTTC; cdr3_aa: CASSPDRGPGANVLTF
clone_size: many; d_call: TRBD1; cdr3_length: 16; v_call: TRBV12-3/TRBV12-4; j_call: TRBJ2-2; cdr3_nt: TGTGCCAGCATTCTTCAGGGGGTCTTAAACACCGGGGAGCTGTTTTTT; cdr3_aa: CASILQGVLNTGELFF
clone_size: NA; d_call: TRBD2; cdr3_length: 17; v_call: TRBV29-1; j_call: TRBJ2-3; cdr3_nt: TGCAGCGTTGCTGGGACTAGCGGGGGCGTTAGCACAGATACGCAGTATTTT; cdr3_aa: CSVAGTSGGVSTDTQYF
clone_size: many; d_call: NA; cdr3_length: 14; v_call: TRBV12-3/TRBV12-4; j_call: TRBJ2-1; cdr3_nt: TGTGCCAGCAGTTTGCGGGCTTTGTACAATGAGCAGTTCTTC; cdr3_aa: CASSLRALYNEQFF
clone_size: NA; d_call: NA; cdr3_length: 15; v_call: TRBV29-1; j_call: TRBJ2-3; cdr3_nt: TGCAGCGTTGAAGCGCCACGACAGCGCACAGATACGCAGTATTTT; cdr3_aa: CSVEAPRQRTDTQYF
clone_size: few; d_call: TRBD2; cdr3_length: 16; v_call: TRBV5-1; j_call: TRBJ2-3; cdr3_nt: TGCGCCAGCAGCCCCGGACTAGCGGGGGTCACAGATACGCAGTATTTT; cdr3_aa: CASSPGLAGVTDTQYF
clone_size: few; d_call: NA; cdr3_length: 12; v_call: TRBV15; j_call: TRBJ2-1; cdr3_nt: TGTGCCACCAGCAGCTTCGGCAATGAGCAGTTCTTC; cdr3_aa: CATSSFGNEQFF
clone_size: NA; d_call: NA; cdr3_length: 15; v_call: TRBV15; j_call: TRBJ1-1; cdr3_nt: TGTGCCACCAGCAGAGAAGTTTCACAGGGCGGGAAAGCTTTCTTT; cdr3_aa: CATSREVSQGGKAFF
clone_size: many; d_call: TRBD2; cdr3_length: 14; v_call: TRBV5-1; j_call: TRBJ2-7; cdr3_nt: TGCGCCAGCAGCTTGGGGACTAGCGGTCTACAGCAGTACTTC; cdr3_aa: CASSLGTSGLQQYF
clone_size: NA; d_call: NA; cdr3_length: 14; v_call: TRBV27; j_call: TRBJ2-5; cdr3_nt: TGTGCCAGCAGTTTAGTAGGGGCACAGGAGACCCAGTACTTC; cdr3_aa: CASSLVGAQETQYF
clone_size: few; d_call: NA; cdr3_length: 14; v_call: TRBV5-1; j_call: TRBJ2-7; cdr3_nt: TGCGCCAGCAGATTCGGCTACAACTCCTACGAGCAGTACTTC; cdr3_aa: CASRFGYNSYEQYF
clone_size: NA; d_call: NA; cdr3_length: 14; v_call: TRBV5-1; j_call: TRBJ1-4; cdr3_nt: TGCGCCAGCAGCTTGGGGGGGCGCGGTGAAAAACTGTTTTTT; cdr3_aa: CASSLGGRGEKLFF
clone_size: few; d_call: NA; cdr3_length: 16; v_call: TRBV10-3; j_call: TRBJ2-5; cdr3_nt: TGTGCCATCAGTGGCCCCCTTCAGGGTGGGCAAGAGACCCAGTACTTC; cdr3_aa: CAISGPLQGGQETQYF
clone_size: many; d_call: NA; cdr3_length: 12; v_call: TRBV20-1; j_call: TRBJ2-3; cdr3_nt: TGCAGTGCTAGTGAGGGGACAGATACGCAGTATTTT; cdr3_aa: CSASEGTDTQYF
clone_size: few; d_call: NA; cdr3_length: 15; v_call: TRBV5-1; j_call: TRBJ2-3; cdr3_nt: TGCGCCAGCAGCTTTATAGCGTGGGCCACAGATACGCAGTATTTT; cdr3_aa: CASSFIAWATDTQYF
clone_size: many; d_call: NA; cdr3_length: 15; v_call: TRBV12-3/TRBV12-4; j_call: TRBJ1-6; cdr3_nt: TGTGCCAGCAGCCATACGGGACGGACCAATTCACCCCTCCACTTT; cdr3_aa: CASSHTGRTNSPLHF
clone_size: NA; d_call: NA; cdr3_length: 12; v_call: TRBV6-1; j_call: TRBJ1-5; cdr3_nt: TGTGCCAGCAGGTATAGCAATCAGCCCCAGCATTTT; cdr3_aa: CASRYSNQPQHF
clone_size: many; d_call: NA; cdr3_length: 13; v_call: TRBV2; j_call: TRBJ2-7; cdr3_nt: TGTGCCAGCAATGGGGGAAGCTCCTACGAGCAGTACTTC; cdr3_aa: CASNGGSSYEQYF
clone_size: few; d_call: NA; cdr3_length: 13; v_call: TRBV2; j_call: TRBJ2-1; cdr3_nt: TGTGCCAGCGGGAGCGACTCCTACAATGAGCAGTTCTTC; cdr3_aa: CASGSDSYNEQFF
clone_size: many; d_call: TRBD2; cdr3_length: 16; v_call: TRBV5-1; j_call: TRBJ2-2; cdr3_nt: TGCGCCAGCAGCTTTTTAGCGGGAGGGCCCACCGGGGAGCTGTTTTTT; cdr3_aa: CASSFLAGGPTGELFF
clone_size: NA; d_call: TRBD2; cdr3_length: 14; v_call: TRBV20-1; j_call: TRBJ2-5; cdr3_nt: TGCAGTGCCCCGCGGACTAGCGTTCAAGAGACCCAGTACTTC; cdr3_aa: CSAPRTSVQETQYF
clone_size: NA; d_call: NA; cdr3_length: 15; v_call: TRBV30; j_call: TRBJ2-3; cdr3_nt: TGTGCCTGGAAGCTCGATGGGGCTGGCACAGATACGCAGTATTTT; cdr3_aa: CAWKLDGAGTDTQYF
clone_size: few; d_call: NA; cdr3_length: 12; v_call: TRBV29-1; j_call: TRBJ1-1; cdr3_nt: TGCAGCGTAGGACTCAGGTGGGCTGAAGCTTTCTTT; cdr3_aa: CSVGLRWAEAFF
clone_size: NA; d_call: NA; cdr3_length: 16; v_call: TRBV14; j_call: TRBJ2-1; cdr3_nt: TGTGCCAGCAGCCAAGCGGCAGGGGTGCGCTACAATGAGCAGTTCTTC; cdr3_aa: CASSQAAGVRYNEQFF
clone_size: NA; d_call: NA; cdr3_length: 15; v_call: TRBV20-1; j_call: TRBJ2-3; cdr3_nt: TGCAGTGCCCTTATTCCGGGACAAGGCACAGATACGCAGTATTTT; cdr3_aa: CSALIPGQGTDTQYF